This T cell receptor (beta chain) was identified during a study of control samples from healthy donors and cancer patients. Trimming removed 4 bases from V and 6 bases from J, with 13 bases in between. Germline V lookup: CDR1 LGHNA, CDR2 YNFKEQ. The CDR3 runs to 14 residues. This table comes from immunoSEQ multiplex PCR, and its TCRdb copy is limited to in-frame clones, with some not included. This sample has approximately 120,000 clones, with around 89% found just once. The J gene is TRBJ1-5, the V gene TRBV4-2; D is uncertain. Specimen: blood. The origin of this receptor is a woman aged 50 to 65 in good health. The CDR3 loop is CASSRDQGTQPQHF. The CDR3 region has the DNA TGTGCCAGCAGCCGGGATCAAGGAACTCAGCCCCAGCATTTT.